The 13 T cell receptor beta chains below were found in one sample sequenced in a study of blood T cell repertoires in COVID-19. Assay: immunoSEQ multiplex PCR; the TCRdb copy retains only in-frame clones and omits some. The sample has 200,000 to 250,000 clones; almost 90% are singletons. The specimen sequenced was PBMCs or T cells enriched from blood (not recorded which). The receptors stem from a man aged 25 to 40 who had been exposed to COVID-19.

V and J are TRBV7-9 and TRBJ2-7; the match to TRBD2 covers 9 bases. Looked up from germline, CDR1 is SEHNR and CDR2 is FQNEAQ (reference sequence). With 1 base clipped from V and 4 bases from J, the junction kept 8 bases outside the gene matches. This CDR3 spans 16 amino acids. The CDR3 loop reads CASSLVSGGFRYEQYF. In DNA form, the CDR3 reads TGTGCCAGCAGCTTAGTCAGCGGGGGGTTTCGTTACGAGCAGTACTTC.

The chain is built from TRBV18 and TRBJ1-3; no reliable D call. V lost 2 bases, J lost 1 base, and 15 bases lay in between. In germline, CDR1 is KGHSH, CDR2 LQKENI. The CDR3 totals 17 residues. The CDR3 sequence: CASSPVYSGGSGNTIYF. The DNA for the CDR3 is TGTGCCAGCTCACCAGTGTACTCGGGAGGTTCTGGAAACACCATATATTTT.

The rearrangement joins TRBV28 to TRBJ2-2; 8 bases align to TRBD1. This CDR3 has 14 amino acids. V dropped 6 bases and J dropped 3; count of bases not matched to a gene: 3. Germline V gene sequence: CDR1 MDHEN, CDR2 SYDVKM. The CDR3 bases are TGTGCCAGCAGAGAGGACAGGGACACCGGGGAGCTGTTTTTT. This encodes CASREDRDTGELFF.

The V and J genes are TRBV2 and TRBJ1-6, with 10 bases that match TRBD1. CDR3 size: 15 residues. The V gene end was trimmed by 7 bases and the J gene end by 7 bases; junction bases not matched to a gene: 7. Germline-derived CDR1 and CDR2 are SNHLY and FYNNEI. CDR3 protein: CASNSKDRGNSPLHF. The CDR3 coding sequence is TGTGCCAGCAACTCTAAGGACAGGGGGAATTCACCCCTCCACTTT.

The chain uses TRBV10-1 and TRBJ2-5, with TRBD2 as a possible D gene (5 bases). Germline CDR1 WNHNN, CDR2 SYGVQD (reference sequence). The V and J ends lost 4 bases and 2 bases respectively, with 11 bases between them. The length of the CDR3 is 14 residues. CDR3 DNA: TGCGCCAGCAGTGGTCGGACTGCTCAAGAGACCCAGTACTTC. As protein: CASSGRTAQETQYF.

This chain links TRBV29-1 with TRBJ1-2; 10 positions agree with TRBD1. There are 17 residues in the CDR3. V lost 6 bases to trimming and J lost 6 bases; unmatched junction nucleotides: 19. In germline, CDR1 is SQVTM, CDR2 ANQGSEA. The CDR3 reads CSVKAEPRDRGLNGYTF. CDR3 sequence (DNA): TGCAGCGTAAAAGCCGAACCACGGGACAGGGGCTTGAATGGCTACACCTTC.

The chain uses TRBV9 and TRBJ2-3, with TRBD2 matching over 8 bases. CDR1 and CDR2 from the germline V gene are SGDLS and YYNGEE. The CDR3 is 16 amino acids. V shed 4 bases and J 6 bases; nucleotides not matched to a gene: 13. CDR3 bases: TGTGCCAGCAGCCCCCTCGGCGGGGGGCCGATTGATACGCAGTATTTT. Its translation is CASSPLGGGPIDTQYF.

CDR3 sequence (DNA): TGTGCCAGCAGTTACGAGACTGCAACTAATGAAAAACTGTTTTTT. It specifies CASSYETATNEKLFF. The chain employs TRBV6-5 and TRBJ1-4; D gene unclear. The CDR3 has 15 residues. With 2 bases removed from V and 0 bases from J, the gap between germline ends came to 7 bases. The germline V gene has CDR1 MNHEY and CDR2 SVGAGI.

This chain connects TRBV11-2 to TRBJ2-7; a weak D match, TRBD1 (6 bases). The CDR3 consists of 14 residues. The germline V gene has CDR1 SGHAT and CDR2 FQNNGV. V dropped 0 bases and J dropped 5 bases, with 11 bases sitting between them. CDR3 bases: TGTGCCAGCAGCTTAGATCCACAGGGCCACGAGCAGTACTTC. It encodes CASSLDPQGHEQYF.

The chain carries TRBV6-6 and TRBJ2-7, with 9 bases lining up with TRBD1. There are 13 residues in the CDR3. V lost 8 bases, J lost 5 bases, and 7 bases stayed unmatched. Germline values: CDR1 MNHNY, CDR2 SVGAGI (reference sequence). CDR3 nucleotides: TGTGCCAGCCAAAGGACAGGGGCCCACGAGCAGTACTTC. This codes for CASQRTGAHEQYF.

J is TRBJ2-1 and V is TRBV7-3, with TRBD2 identical over 7 bases. The CDR3 length is 16 residues. Germline CDR1 and CDR2: SGHTA and FQGTGA. The V and J ends lost 0 bases and 10 bases, in that order; junction bases with no gene match: 12. CDR3 sequence reads: CASSLTRDYLDEEQFF. DNA of the CDR3: TGTGCCAGCAGCTTAACGCGGGACTATCTCGACGAGGAGCAGTTCTTC.

As regards this clone: Here the CDR3 omits its conserved ending phenylalanine or tryptophan, so a read error is the likely source. The DNA is left out, because the CDR3 cannot be placed on it with certainty; the CDR3 is given as TCRdb lists it. This chain connects TRBV6-2 or TRBV6-3 to TRBJ2-7; the table's D call of TRBD2 was not tested on the DNA. The germline V gene has CDR1 MNHEY and CDR2 SVGEGT. The CDR3 length equals 12 residues, ends included. CDR3 protein: CASSRTGSQVSL.

The chain employs TRBV4-1 and TRBJ1-4, with D possibly TRBD1 on 5 matching bases. The CDR3 is 15 residues long. Trimming removed 3 bases at V and 7 bases at J, with 15 bases between. Germline V lookup: CDR1 MGHRA, CDR2 YSYEKL. The CDR3 region has the DNA TGCGCCAGCAGCCAGCAGTTGGAGGGGTCTGAAAAACTGTTTTTT. Translation: CASSQQLEGSEKLFF.